This TCR beta chain was obtained from a study of blood T cell repertoires in COVID-19. Original handling: Amplification of reference gene primers provided the estimated nucleated cell counts. Clones were read by immunoSEQ multiplex PCR, and TCRdb kept only the in-frame ones, dropping some. V and J calls and clone size follow that table, whereas D and trimming were derived from the DNA. The sample carries a few hundred thousand clones, 75% to 85% recorded once. Germline V gene lookup returns CDR1 MNHEY and CDR2 SMNVEV (reference sequence). Trimming cost V 2 bases and J 7 bases; bases outside gene matches: 8. The CDR3 runs 15 residues.

The chain couples TRBV27 to TRBJ1-2; 9 nucleotides line up with TRBD1. The sequenced sample consisted of peripheral blood. The source of this sequence is a human donor in a cohort sampled during active COVID-19. CDR3 sequence: CASSLEGQGNSGYTF. CDR3 bases: TGTGCCAGCAGTTTAGAGGGACAGGGCAACAGTGGCTACACCTTC.